This T cell receptor (beta chain) was sequenced in a study of CD8 T cells in ankylosing spondylitis (dated by TCRdb to about 2017). Describing the broader study: The study profiled T cell receptor beta repertoires in healthy donors and ankylosing spondylitis patients to find disease-linked TCR variants. The full study cohort comprised 25 ankylosing spondylitis patients and roughly 110 healthy donors. Peripheral blood samples were taken, and synovial fluid was additionally collected from ankylosing spondylitis patients.

V is trimmed back by 0 bases and J by 4 bases, and the junction contains 8 bases that no gene match accounts for. There are 18 amino acids in the CDR3, from cysteine to phenylalanine inclusive. Kept here is only the CDR3 DNA, which spans 54 bases and is read in frame from base 1. The germline V gene encodes CDR1 LNHNV and CDR2 YYDKDF (reference sequence). Sequencing relied on an Illumina HiSeq 2500. TCR beta libraries were prepared by quantitative 5'-RACE with molecular barcodes. The authors processed their data as follows. Disease-linked TCR variants were identified with a new computational method built on a probabilistic model of VDJ rearrangement. TCRdb trimmed public reads at Q25 via fastp, called clones via MiXCR and kept in-frame beta chains. Rows with one shared CDR3 protein collapse into an entry with the most common genes and DNA. None of the V and J calls come from the authors' own analysis; TCRdb made them. This sample has approximately 350,000 distinct CDR3 sequences in its table, and roughly 14% of those were observed once. 0.95% to 1.4% of the sample rests with the top ten.

On this clonotype itself: Its target antigen remains unknown. One base away there is no much larger clone; base qualities are not given.

Points the paper makes about the study in general: Blood from ankylosing spondylitis patients appeared to be characterized by a TCR beta motif composed of about eight highly homologous amino acid variants. Some motif variants had previously been reported in the synovial fluid and blood of reactive arthritis patients, which suggests shared mechanisms of disease initiation. The disease-linked clones were reported as significantly enriched in matched synovial fluid samples from ankylosing spondylitis patients. The disease-linked clones had a CD8+ phenotype and were found at relatively low frequencies in peripheral blood.

Material: blood, either unsorted or a sorted T cell fraction (not recorded which). This TCR was recovered from a male donor with ankylosing spondylitis or in good health (not recorded which). The chain uses TRBV15 and TRBJ1-5, with 11 middle bases fitting TRBD1. The DNA is TGTGCCACCAGCAGAGACCCAATTGGGACAGGGGGAAATCAGCCCCAGCATTTT. Translated, this gives CATSRDPIGTGGNQPQHF.